Following are 13 T cell receptor beta chains from one sample sequenced in a study of shared T cell receptors in the human thymus. Sequencing was performed with immunoSEQ multiplex PCR; in TCRdb, only in-frame clones are kept and a portion is missing. The sample has almost 550,000 clones, more than 75% seen once. These data were likewise used in another study, on human thymus T cells.

Material for sequencing was thymocytes. These receptors were collected from a boy under two years old with a congenital heart defect.

The J gene is TRBJ1-1, the V gene TRBV15; unclear D gene. This CDR3 contains 12 residues. V lost 6 bases to trimming and J lost 10 bases, with 15 bases between them. Germline CDR1 is LNHNV and CDR2 is YYDKDF (reference sequence). The CDR3 reads CATRSSREVAFF. Written as DNA, the CDR3 is TGTGCCACCAGAAGCTCGAGGGAGGTAGCTTTCTTT.

CDR3: CASSLSARQPVDEKLFF. CDR3 in DNA: TGTGCCAGCAGCTTGTCCGCCCGACAGCCGGTGGATGAAAAACTGTTTTTT. The chain employs TRBV5-8 and TRBJ1-4; possible D gene TRBD1, 5 bases. The V gene lost 1 base and the J gene lost 6 bases, with 19 bases spanning the gap. Germline V gene sequence: CDR1 SGHTS, CDR2 YDEGEE. The CDR3 runs 17 residues.

V usage is TRBV6-6 and J usage is TRBJ1-1; TRBD1 matches 7 bases. This CDR3 has 16 residues. Germline trimming cut 4 bases from V and 0 bases from J; bases unmatched to any gene: 8. CDR1 and CDR2 from the germline V gene are MNHNY and SVGAGI (reference sequence). The CDR3 here is CASSSDRDTLNTEAFF. The CDR3 nucleotides read TGTGCCAGCAGTTCCGACAGGGACACCTTGAACACTGAAGCTTTCTTT.

This rearrangement joins TRBV5-6 to TRBJ2-1; D is possibly TRBD2 (6 bases). Trimming left V 5 bases short and J 0 bases short, with 15 bases between. The germline V gene encodes CDR1 SGHDT and CDR2 YYEEEE. This CDR3 region has 16 residues. As DNA, the CDR3 is TGTGCCAGCAGTCCCAGCGCGGGGCCCTCCTACAATGAGCAGTTCTTC. Its translation: CASSPSAGPSYNEQFF.

The J gene is TRBJ1-5, the V gene TRBV28; 7 bases line up with TRBD1. The CDR3 has 14 residues. CDR1 and CDR2 from the germline V gene are MDHEN and SYDVKM. The V and J ends lost 6 bases and 2 bases, in that order; junction bases with no gene match: 4. In DNA form, the CDR3 reads TGTGCCAGCAGCAGACAGGGAGGCAATCAGCCCCAGCATTTT. Its protein is CASSRQGGNQPQHF.

V and J are TRBV7-2 and TRBJ1-3, with 7 bases that match TRBD1. Trimming removed 4 bases from V and 1 base from J; junction bases left unmatched: 7. In germline, CDR1 is SGHTA, CDR2 FQGNSA. The CDR3 is 16 residues long. The CDR3 DNA sequence: TGTGCCAGCAGCTCTGGACAGGCATTATCTGGAAACACCATATATTTT. It codes for CASSSGQALSGNTIYF.

V gene TRBV28 combines with J gene TRBJ2-7, with TRBD2 as a possible D gene (6 bases). The CDR3 runs to 15 residues. V was clipped by 7 bases and J by 7 bases, with 23 bases between them. The germline gives CDR1 MDHEN, CDR2 SYDVKM. CDR3 sequence reads: CASTLGGPSLGEQYF. In DNA, the CDR3 is TGTGCCAGCACCCTGGGAGGACCCTCCTTGGGGGAGCAGTACTTC.

The genes are TRBV4-3 and TRBJ2-7; 7 positions match TRBD2. V was pared by 4 bases and J by 6 bases, with 21 bases of the junction left unmatched. The germline CDR1 and CDR2 sequences are LGHNA and YSLEER. The CDR3 spans 18 residues. The CDR3 DNA sequence: TGCGCCAGCAGCCGATATCTCCCTAGCGGTCCGGGGTCATTCGAGCAGTACTTC. It specifies CASSRYLPSGPGSFEQYF.

Comment on this clone: The sample holds other DNA sequences that translate to the same CDR3. The J gene is TRBJ2-1, the V gene TRBV27, with 9 bases identical to TRBD2. V was clipped by 4 bases and J by 2 bases; unmatched bases: 3. There are 15 residues in the CDR3. Germline lookup yields CDR1 MNHEY and CDR2 SMNVEV (reference sequence). CDR3 in DNA: TGTGCCAGCAGTTCGGGACTAGCAGCCTACAATGAGCAGTTCTTC. Its protein is CASSSGLAAYNEQFF.

V and J are TRBV7-3 and TRBJ2-2, with D possibly TRBD2 on 5 matching bases. The germline gives CDR1 SGHTA, CDR2 FQGTGA. The CDR3 runs to 14 residues. With 5 bases removed from V and 1 base from J, the gap between germline ends came to 8 bases. CDR3 bases: TGTGCCAGCAGCCTAAGCGGGAACACCGGGGAGCTGTTTTTT. This sequence encodes CASSLSGNTGELFF.

The chain has TRBV4-3 and TRBJ2-1; perhaps TRBD1 as D (5 bases). V was pared by 2 bases and J by 0 bases, with 11 bases between. Germline values: CDR1 LGHNA, CDR2 YSLEER. The CDR3 contains 16 residues. The CDR3 nucleotides are TGCGCCAGCAGCCAAAAACAGGCGAGCTCCTACAATGAGCAGTTCTTC. Protein: CASSQKQASSYNEQFF.

V is TRBV7-6 and J is TRBJ1-2, with D unclear. The ends were cut back, 5 bases at V and 0 bases at J, with 16 bases in the middle. The germline V gene has CDR1 SGHVS and CDR2 FNYEAQ. The CDR3 runs 16 residues. The CDR3 is CASSPEAPKANYGYTF. For the CDR3, the DNA is TGTGCCAGCAGCCCTGAGGCACCGAAAGCTAACTATGGCTACACCTTC.

This clone was seen just once. The J gene is TRBJ2-7, the V gene TRBV27; perhaps TRBD2 as D (6 bases). CDR1 and CDR2 from the germline V gene are MNHEY and SMNVEV (reference sequence). Trimming removed 3 bases at V and 4 bases at J, with 13 bases between. CDR3 size: 14 residues. The CDR3 is CASSFLAELYEQYF. Here the CDR3 DNA reads TGTGCCAGCAGTTTTTTAGCGGAGCTTTACGAGCAGTACTTC.